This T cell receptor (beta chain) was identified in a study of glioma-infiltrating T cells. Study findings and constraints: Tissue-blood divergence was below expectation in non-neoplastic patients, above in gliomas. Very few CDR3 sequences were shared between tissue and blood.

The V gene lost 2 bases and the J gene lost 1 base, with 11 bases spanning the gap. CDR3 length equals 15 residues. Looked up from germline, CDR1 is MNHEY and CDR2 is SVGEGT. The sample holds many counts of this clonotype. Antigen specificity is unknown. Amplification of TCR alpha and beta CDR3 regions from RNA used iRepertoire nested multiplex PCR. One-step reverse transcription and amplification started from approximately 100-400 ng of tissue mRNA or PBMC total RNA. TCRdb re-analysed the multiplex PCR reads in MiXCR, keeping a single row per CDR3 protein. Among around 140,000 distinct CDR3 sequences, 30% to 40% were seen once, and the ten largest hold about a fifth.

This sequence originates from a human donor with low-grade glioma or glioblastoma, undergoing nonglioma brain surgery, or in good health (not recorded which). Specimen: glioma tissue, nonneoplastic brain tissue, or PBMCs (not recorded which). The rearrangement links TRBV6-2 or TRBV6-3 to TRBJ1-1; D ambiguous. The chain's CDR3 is CASSYPARPNTEAFF. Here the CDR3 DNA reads TGTGCCAGCAGTTACCCGGCCAGACCGAACACTGAAGCTTTCTTT.